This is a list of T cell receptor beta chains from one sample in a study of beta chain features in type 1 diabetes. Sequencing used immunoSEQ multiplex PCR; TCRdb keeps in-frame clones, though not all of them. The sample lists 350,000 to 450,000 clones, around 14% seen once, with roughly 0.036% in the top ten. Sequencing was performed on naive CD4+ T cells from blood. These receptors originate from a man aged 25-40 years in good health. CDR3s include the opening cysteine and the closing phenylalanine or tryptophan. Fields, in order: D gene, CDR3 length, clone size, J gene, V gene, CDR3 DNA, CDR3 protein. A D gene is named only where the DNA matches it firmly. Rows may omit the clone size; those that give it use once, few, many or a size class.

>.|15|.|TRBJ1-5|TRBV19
TGTGCCAGTAGAACAAAGGGGTATAGCAATCAGCCCCAGCATTTT
CASRTKGYSNQPQHF
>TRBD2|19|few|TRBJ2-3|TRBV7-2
TGTGCCAGCAGCCGCCGAGCCGGGACTAGCGTAGCCCTCGGAGATACGCAGTATTTT
CASSRRAGTSVALGDTQYF
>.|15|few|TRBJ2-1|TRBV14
TGTGCCAGCAGCCAAGCCCGGGCTTGGCACAATGAGCAGTTCTTC
CASSQARAWHNEQFF
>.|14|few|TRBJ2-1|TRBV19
TGTGCCAGTAGTAACCAGCATCTGAACAATGAGCAGTTCTTC
CASSNQHLNNEQFF
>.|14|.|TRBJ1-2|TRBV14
TGTGCCAGCAGCCAAGATTTAAGACAAGTCGGCTACACCTTC
CASSQDLRQVGYTF
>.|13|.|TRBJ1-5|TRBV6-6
TGTGCCAGCAGTTACTCGAAATCGCAGCCCCAGCATTTT
CASSYSKSQPQHF
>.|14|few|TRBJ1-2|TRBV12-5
TGTGCTAGTGGTTTGGTACACAGGGTCGACGGCTACACCTTC
CASGLVHRVDGYTF
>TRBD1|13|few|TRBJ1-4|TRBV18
TGTGCCAGCTCACCCGACAGGGGCGAAAAACTGTTTTTT
CASSPDRGEKLFF
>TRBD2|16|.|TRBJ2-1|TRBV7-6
TGTGCCAGCAGCTTAGTTTCGGGACTAGGTCTTAATGAGCAGTTCTTC
CASSLVSGLGLNEQFF
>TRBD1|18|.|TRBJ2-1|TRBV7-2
TGTGCCAGCAGCCGAGGACAGGGAAATCTTAGGCGGGGCAATGAGCAGTTCTTC
CASSRGQGNLRRGNEQFF
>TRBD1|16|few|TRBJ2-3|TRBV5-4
TGTGCCAGCAGCGAATCCGGGACAGGGTGGGGAGATACGCAGTATTTT
CASSESGTGWGDTQYF